The 25 T cell receptor beta chains below all came from one sample that was sequenced in a study of blood T cell repertoires in COVID-19 (dated by TCRdb to the early 2020s). The library was generated by the immunoSEQ multiplex PCR assay. As stored in TCRdb, this immuneACCESS dataset retains in-frame rearrangements with V and J assigned. A fraction of the clones does not appear; measured against another copy, unresolved V genes explain less than half of the discrepancy, and the remainder lacks a known reason. The sample includes about 250,000 clones, with about 88% observed a single time. The ten top clones hold 2% to 2.5% of the sample. The sample comprised peripheral blood. These receptors all come from a woman in her 40s who had recovered from COVID-19.

The chain is built from TRBV28 and TRBJ1-4, with D perhaps matching TRBD1 (5 bases). Trimming left V 2 bases short and J 7 bases short, with 14 bases between. Germline V lookup: CDR1 MDHEN, CDR2 SYDVKM. The CDR3 is made up of 15 amino acids. CDR3 loop: CASSLPGTGGEKLFF. CDR3 DNA sequence: TGTGCCAGCAGTTTACCCGGGACCGGGGGTGAAAAACTGTTTTTT.

This chain links TRBV18 with TRBJ1-2; 9 bases are shared with TRBD1. Trimming removed 3 bases from V and 8 bases from J; junction bases left unmatched: 7. The CDR3 has 14 amino acids. Per the germline V gene, CDR1 is KGHSH and CDR2 is LQKENI. The CDR3, as DNA: TGTGCCAGCTCACCCGGGACAGGGAGTACGGGCTACACCTTC. It encodes CASSPGTGSTGYTF.

The chain has TRBV19 and TRBJ1-2; D ambiguous. This CDR3 is built from 11 residues. The V end was cut by 7 bases, the J end by 2 bases, with 5 bases between. The germline gives CDR1 LNHDA, CDR2 SQIVND (reference sequence). The CDR3 coding sequence is TGTGCCAGTACCGCGAACTATGGCTACACCTTC. It is translated as CASTANYGYTF. Supplemented by reference TRBV19 and TRBJ1-2, the full variable domain reads DGGITQSPKYLFRKEGQNVTLSCEQNLNHDAMYWYRQDPGQGLRLIYYSQIVNDFQKGDIAEGYSVSREKKESFPLTVTSAQKNPTAFYLCASTANYGYTFGSGTRLTVV.

The chain joins TRBV7-6 to TRBJ1-2; D possibly corresponds to TRBD1 (6 bases). V was cut by 5 bases and J by 4 bases, with 17 bases left in between. The CDR3 runs 15 residues. CDR1 and CDR2 (germline): SGHVS, FNYEAQ. The CDR3 DNA is TGTGCCAGCAGCCCGAAGACAGGCTCCCCCTATGGCTACACCTTC. The encoded protein is CASSPKTGSPYGYTF.

The chain uses TRBV7-3 and TRBJ2-3, with a weak D call TRBD2 (6 bases). The V end was cut by 5 bases, the J end by 3 bases, with 18 bases between. Germline values: CDR1 SGHTA, CDR2 FQGTGA. This CDR3 is 16 amino acids long. Here the CDR3 DNA reads TGTGCCAGCAGCGCCTACGGGACTCCCGGGACAGATACGCAGTATTTT. It specifies CASSAYGTPGTDTQYF.

The genes are TRBV6-6 and TRBJ2-1; TRBD2 matches 14 bases. The CDR3 sequence is 15 residues long. J lost 14 bases, V lost 7 bases, and 13 bases had no gene match. Germline V gene lookup returns CDR1 MNHNY and CDR2 SVGAGI (reference sequence). This CDR3 reads CASKEQTSGRALEFF. CDR3 in DNA: TGTGCCAGCAAAGAACAGACTAGCGGGAGGGCCTTGGAGTTCTTC.

This clone was seen once. The same CDR3 is also encoded by other DNA sequences in this sample. The chain recombines TRBV28 with TRBJ2-7; a weak D match, TRBD1 (5 bases). Germline V gene data show CDR1 as MDHEN and CDR2 as SYDVKM. V was pared by 5 bases and J by 2 bases, with 7 bases between. The CDR3 runs to 12 residues. This chain's CDR3 is CASSTTAYEQYF. The CDR3 DNA follows: TGTGCCAGCAGTACGACAGCCTACGAGCAGTACTTC. The variable domain in full, with the rest retrieved from reference TRBV28 and TRBJ2-7, is DVKVTQSSRYLVKRTGEKVFLECVQDMDHENMFWYRQDPGLGLRLIYFSYDVKMKEKGDIPEGYSVSREKKERFSLILESASTNQTSMYLCASSTTAYEQYFGPGTRLTVT.

The rearrangement links TRBV28 to TRBJ2-7; 10 bases map to TRBD2. The ends lost 6 bases at V and 3 bases at J; junction bases unmatched: 8. The CDR3 totals 15 residues. Germline CDR1 reads MDHEN; CDR2 reads SYDVKM. The CDR3 DNA reads TGTGCCAGCAGGACGTCTAGCGGGAGCTTCTACGAGCAGTACTTC. This translates into CASRTSSGSFYEQYF.

This clone has a handful of counts. The rearrangement links TRBV10-3 to TRBJ2-2; 13 bases map to TRBD2. The trim removed 5 bases at V and 3 bases at J, leaving 3 bases unmatched. CDR1 is ENHRY and CDR2 is SYGVKD in the germline V gene. CDR3 length equals 16 residues. CDR3: CAISTSGRADTGELFF. The CDR3 nucleotides are TGTGCCATCAGTACTAGCGGGAGGGCCGACACCGGGGAGCTGTTTTTT.

The chain has TRBV11-3 and TRBJ2-7, with D possibly being TRBD2 (5 bases). The ends were cut back, 1 base at V and 4 bases at J, with 11 bases in the middle. CDR3 length: 14 residues. Germline loops: CDR1 SGHNT, CDR2 YENEEA. The CDR3 loop is CASSLGSGDYEQYF. CDR3 DNA: TGTGCCAGCAGCTTAGGGTCCGGGGATTACGAGCAGTACTTC. Full variable domain (rest looked up from reference TRBV11-3 and TRBJ2-7): EAGVVQSPRYKIIEKKQPVAFWCNPISGHNTLYWYLQNLGQGPELLIRYENEEAVDDSQLPKDRFSAERLKGVDSTLKIQPAELGDSAVYLCASSLGSGDYEQYFGPGTRLTVT.

The chain employs TRBV18 and TRBJ1-2, with TRBD1 matching over 7 bases. The CDR3 loop spans 13 amino acids. CDR1 and CDR2 (germline): KGHSH, LQKENI. V dropped 4 bases and J dropped 5; count of bases not matched to a gene: 4. The CDR3 bases are TGTGCCAGCTCACGGGACAGCTTATATGGCTACACCTTC. It is translated as CASSRDSLYGYTF.

In nucleotides, the CDR3 is TGTGCCAGCAGTAGCGGACAGGGGAAGGAGTGGAATTCACCCCTCCACTTT. It translates to CASSSGQGKEWNSPLHF. The J gene is TRBJ1-6, the V gene TRBV2; 9 positions agree with TRBD1. Germline assignment: CDR1 SNHLY and CDR2 FYNNEI. The CDR3 covers 17 residues. V shed 5 bases and J 7 bases; nucleotides not matched to a gene: 12. The full variable domain, in which reference TRBV2 and TRBJ1-6 provide the parts outside the CDR3, is EPEVTQTPSHQVTQMGQEVILRCVPISNHLYFYWYRQILGQKVEFLVSFYNNEISEKSEIFDDQFSVERPDGSNFTLKIRSTKLEDSAMYFCASSSGQGKEWNSPLHFGNGTRLTVT.

Notes on this clone: Other DNA sequences of this sample code for an identical CDR3. The rearrangement joins TRBV19 to TRBJ1-6, with D possibly matching TRBD1 (5 bases). The V gene's germline CDR1 is LNHDA and CDR2 SQIVND (reference sequence). The ends were cut back, 8 bases at V and 0 bases at J, with 11 bases in the middle. This CDR3 region has 15 residues. CDR3 in amino acids: CASHRGSSYNSPLHF. In DNA, the CDR3 is TGTGCCAGTCACCGGGGGAGCTCCTATAATTCACCCCTCCACTTT.

V usage is TRBV20-1 and J usage is TRBJ1-2; no reliable D call. This CDR3 has 11 amino acids. V lost 2 bases and J lost 6, with 7 bases in between. From germline, CDR1 is DFQATT and CDR2 SNEGSKA (reference sequence). CDR3 nucleotides: TGCAGTGCTAGATGGAGTAATGGCTACACCTTC. Translation gives CSARWSNGYTF.

J is TRBJ2-1 and V is TRBV19, with D possibly being TRBD2 (6 bases). V gave up 4 bases and J gave up 9 bases, with 13 bases separating them. CDR3 length: 13 residues. In germline, CDR1 is LNHDA, CDR2 SQIVND (reference sequence). The CDR3 DNA reads as TGTGCCAGTAGTACGACTCGGGGGTCTGAGCAGTTCTTC. Protein sequence: CASSTTRGSEQFF. Complete variable domain (other parts from reference TRBV19 and TRBJ2-1): DGGITQSPKYLFRKEGQNVTLSCEQNLNHDAMYWYRQDPGQGLRLIYYSQIVNDFQKGDIAEGYSVSREKKESFPLTVTSAQKNPTAFYLCASSTTRGSEQFFGPGTRLTVL.

The J gene is TRBJ2-5, the V gene TRBV3-1 (or the pseudogene TRBV3-2), with 10 bases matching TRBD1. The CDR3 has 14 amino acids. Losses at the gene ends were 5 bases for V and 3 bases for J; bases not matched to a gene: 3. Germline CDR1 LGHDT, CDR2 YNNKEL (reference sequence). The CDR3 sequence is CASSSGTGEETQYF. In DNA form, the CDR3 reads TGTGCCAGCAGCTCCGGGACAGGGGAAGAGACCCAGTACTTC.

This clone was recorded only once. The chain recombines TRBV18 with TRBJ2-3; D is undetermined. This CDR3 has 15 amino acids. Germline V CDR1 and CDR2: KGHSH, LQKENI. V lost 3 bases and J lost 5, with 15 bases in between. CDR3: CASSPLSVVQDTQYF. The CDR3 DNA reads as TGTGCCAGCTCACCTCTCAGCGTCGTGCAAGATACGCAGTATTTT. Supplemented by reference TRBV18 and TRBJ2-3, the full variable domain reads NAGVMQNPRHLVRRRGQEARLRCSPMKGHSHVYWYRQLPEEGLKFMVYLQKENIIDESGMPKERFSAEFPKEGPSILRIQQVVRGDSAAYFCASSPLSVVQDTQYFGPGTRLTVL.

This clone has just one count. The genes are TRBV7-2 and TRBJ2-5; 12 bases match TRBD2. The germline gives CDR1 SGHTA, CDR2 FQGNSA. J gave up 4 bases and V 5 bases, and 8 bases lay outside the gene matches. The CDR3 runs to 16 residues. The CDR3 region is CASSTPTSGGAETQYF. DNA of the CDR3: TGTGCCAGCAGCACCCCGACTAGCGGGGGTGCAGAGACCCAGTACTTC.

The CDR3 here is CASSHELAKEQFF. Written as DNA, the CDR3 is TGTGCCAGCAGCCATGAACTAGCAAAGGAGCAGTTCTTC. The genes are TRBV4-2 and TRBJ2-1, with D possibly TRBD2 on 6 matching bases. Trimming removed 3 bases at V and 10 bases at J, with 13 bases between. CDR1 is LGHNA and CDR2 is YNFKEQ in the germline V gene. The CDR3 covers 13 residues.

The chain recombines TRBV7-3 with TRBJ2-1; 7 nucleotides line up with TRBD2. The CDR3 contains 15 residues. Germline V CDR1 and CDR2: SGHTA, FQGTGA. Trimming took 3 bases from V and 4 from J; bases not matched to a gene: 6. CDR3 nucleotides: TGTGCCAGCAGCTTGGGCGGGAGCGGGTACAATGAGCAGTTCTTC. Protein: CASSLGGSGYNEQFF.

This chain connects TRBV5-1 to TRBJ1-2, with D possibly being TRBD1 (6 bases). V was cut by 2 bases and J by 5 bases, with 13 bases left in between. CDR1 is SGHRS, CDR2 YFSETQ, per germline. The CDR3 is 14 amino acids. For the CDR3, the DNA is TGCGCCAGCAGCTTTTCAGGGGAGGGTTATGGCTACACCTTC. Amino acids: CASSFSGEGYGYTF.

The rearrangement uses TRBV18 and TRBJ1-4; D unclear. CDR3 size: 15 residues. CDR1 is KGHSH and CDR2 is LQKENI in the germline V gene. Trimming cost V 0 bases and J 7 bases, with 12 bases left between them. CDR3 loop: CASSPPTAVREKLFF. The CDR3 nucleotides read TGTGCCAGCTCACCACCAACAGCCGTCCGTGAAAAACTGTTTTTT.

The count of this clone is one. The gene calls are TRBV30 and TRBJ1-5; D is undetermined. The CDR3 consists of 13 residues. CDR1 and CDR2 from the germline V gene are GTSNPN and SVGIG (reference sequence). The V end was cut by 0 bases, the J end by 2 bases, with 5 bases between. CDR3 amino acids: CAWSVAGNQPQHF. CDR3 coding DNA: TGTGCCTGGAGTGTGGCGGGCAATCAGCCCCAGCATTTT.

The chain joins TRBV19 to TRBJ2-2, with D tentatively TRBD2 (6 bases). The CDR3 contains 15 residues. V lost 6 bases to trimming and J lost 1 base, with 12 bases between them. Germline V gene data show CDR1 as LNHDA and CDR2 as SQIVND (reference sequence). This CDR3 is CASRAGTLNTGELFF. The CDR3 region has the DNA TGTGCCAGTAGGGCGGGGACCCTGAACACCGGGGAGCTGTTTTTT.

This sequence joins TRBV4-2 and TRBJ2-2; D is undetermined. Germline values: CDR1 LGHNA, CDR2 YNFKEQ. V was clipped by 4 bases and J by 5 bases, with 14 bases between them. The CDR3 totals 15 residues. The CDR3 DNA reads TGTGCCAGCAGCCCAACCGAGGAGTTGACCGGGGAGCTGTTTTTT. Protein: CASSPTEELTGELFF.